The clone carrying this T cell receptor beta chain was seen only a few times. What it recognizes is unknown. Mixed chimerism was transient after nonmyeloablative marrow transplants from related graft donors. Unstimulated regulatory T cells (CD4+CD25+CD127-), CD4+CD25- non-regulatory cells, CD4 and CD8 cells were FACS-sorted from thawed PBMCs. The source of the sample is a study of Tregs in tolerant kidney transplant recipients. Study findings and constraints: For some patients, primers changed over time, blocking nucleotide-level comparison. Validation in larger populations is needed because few patients were studied.

Deletions cut 4 bases from V and 4 bases from J, with 13 bases between. The CDR3 has 14 amino acids. Germline V gene sequence: CDR1 SGDLS, CDR2 YYNGEE. Sequencing was performed with immunoSEQ multiplex PCR; in TCRdb, only in-frame clones are kept and a portion is missing. This table has approximately 90,000 clones, 90% to 95% appearing once. The sample consisted of CD4+ T cells from blood (PBMCs), taken 12 months after the transplant. This clonotype was obtained from a human patient who received a combined kidney and bone marrow transplant. Certain T cells may be donor cells from the graft. This chain connects TRBV9 to TRBJ2-3, with TRBD2 as a possible D gene (6 bases). CDR3 sequence (DNA): TGTGCCAGCAGCTCGCGGGGTGGGGCAGATACGCAGTATTTT. Translating it yields CASSSRGGADTQYF.